These 19 T cell receptor beta chains originate from one sample sequenced in a study of shared clonotypes between healthy human individuals. TCRdb's table, derived via immunoSEQ multiplex PCR, lists solely in-frame clones and lacks some. The sample comprises 800,000 to 1,200,000 clones, around 82% of which are singletons, and under 0.65% rests with the top ten. The sequencing sample was made of memory CD4+ T cells from PBMCs. Specified subset: CD45RA-negative fraction. The receptor source for this set is a man aged 18 to 30 in good health. Some clones in this sample may be carry-over from other donors' samples.

The chain combines TRBV11-2 with TRBJ2-3, with 8 bases lining up with TRBD2. This CDR3 has 17 residues. V lost 4 bases to trimming and J lost 0 bases; unmatched junction nucleotides: 9. Germline V gene data show CDR1 as SGHAT and CDR2 as FQNNGV. This CDR3 reads CASSSPLAGTSTDTQYF. The CDR3, as DNA: TGTGCCAGCAGCTCACCCCTAGCGGGTACTAGCACAGATACGCAGTATTTT.

The chain employs TRBV4-2 and TRBJ2-3, with D tentatively TRBD1 (5 bases). Trimming cost V 0 bases and J 0 bases, with 10 bases left between them. This CDR3 spans 16 amino acids. The germline V gene encodes CDR1 LGHNA and CDR2 YNFKEQ. CDR3 region: CASSQDSTASTDTQYF. CDR3 DNA sequence: TGTGCCAGCAGCCAAGATTCGACAGCTAGCACAGATACGCAGTATTTT.

With respect to this clone: The junction departs from germline at one end; a sequencing error may be responsible. This sequence joins TRBV28 and TRBJ2-5; 7 bases are a match to TRBD1. The CDR3 is 13 amino acids. Germline values: CDR1 MDHEN, CDR2 SYDVKM. The chain's CDR3 is CASSLSPTGIVHF. The CDR3, as DNA: TGTGCCAGCAGTTTATCGCCGACAGGGATCGTGCACTTC.

This chain connects TRBV18 to TRBJ1-4, with 8 bases identical to TRBD1. The CDR3 has 16 amino acids. Germline CDR1 reads KGHSH; CDR2 reads LQKENI. J gave up 0 bases and V 6 bases, and 6 bases lay outside the gene matches. The DNA of the CDR3 is TGTGCCAGCTCTCCGGGACAGGTATCAACTAATGAAAAACTGTTTTTT. It yields the protein CASSPGQVSTNEKLFF.

There are a few counts of this clone. The V call is TRBV18, the J call TRBJ2-7; no clear D. Germline V gives CDR1 KGHSH, CDR2 LQKENI. The CDR3 contains 13 residues. Trimming pared 4 bases from V and 0 bases from J, leaving 7 bases between. DNA for the CDR3: TGTGCCAGCTCACTACAAATCTCCTACGAGCAGTACTTC. This gives the protein CASSLQISYEQYF.

In its sample, this clone was seen a few times. This chain connects TRBV5-1 to TRBJ2-5; weak D call: TRBD1 (5 bases). The CDR3 length is 13 residues. Trimming shortened V by 0 bases and J by 3 bases, and 6 bases separated the two germline ends. From germline, CDR1 is SGHRS and CDR2 YFSETQ. This CDR3 reads CASSLEGEETQYF. The DNA for the CDR3 is TGCGCCAGCAGCTTGGAAGGGGAAGAGACCCAGTACTTC.

The V call is TRBV6-5, the J call TRBJ1-2; D possibly corresponds to TRBD1 (6 bases). CDR1 is MNHEY and CDR2 is SVGAGI in the germline V gene. Trimming pared 2 bases from V and 7 bases from J, leaving 11 bases between. The CDR3 length is 13 residues. For the CDR3, the DNA is TGTGCCAGCAGTTACCCGGGACAAAGTGGCTACACCTTC. This encodes CASSYPGQSGYTF.

This clone is a singleton in its sample. V is TRBV5-4 and J is TRBJ2-3; TRBD2 aligns across 9 bases. Germline CDR1 reads SGHNT; CDR2 reads YYREEE (reference sequence). Trimming cost V 4 bases and J 3 bases; bases outside gene matches: 9. The CDR3 runs to 16 residues. CDR3 sequence: CASSQKLAGETDTQYF. For the CDR3, the DNA is TGTGCCAGCAGCCAGAAATTAGCGGGGGAAACAGATACGCAGTATTTT.

This sequence joins TRBV5-5 and TRBJ2-2, with D perhaps assigned TRBD1 or TRBD2 (5 bases each). Looked up from germline, CDR1 is SGHKS and CDR2 is YYEKEE (reference sequence). The CDR3 is made up of 13 amino acids. V shed 1 base and J shed 7 bases, with 8 bases lying between them. CDR3 residues: CASSLMGVGELFF. The CDR3 DNA reads TGTGCCAGCAGCTTGATGGGGGTCGGGGAGCTGTTTTTT.

The J gene is TRBJ1-4, the V gene TRBV25-1, with D unclear. Per germline, CDR1 MGHDK and CDR2 SYGVNS. There are 12 residues in the CDR3. Trimming cost V 5 bases and J 5 bases, with 6 bases left between them. The CDR3 region is CASSHKNEKLFF. The DNA of the CDR3 is TGTGCCAGCAGTCACAAAAATGAAAAACTGTTTTTT.

The CDR3 bases are TGTGCCAGCAGTAGACTCCTCCTATCGGATGAGCAGTTCTTC. This encodes CASSRLLLSDEQFF. J is TRBJ2-1 and V is TRBV28, with D uncertain. This CDR3 is 14 amino acids long. V was shortened by 5 bases and J by 8 bases, with 16 bases between the two germline ends. Germline V CDR1 and CDR2: MDHEN, SYDVKM.

The chain employs TRBV10-1 and TRBJ2-7, with D maybe TRBD2 (6 bases). V shed 2 bases and J shed 0 bases, with 11 bases lying between them. Germline V gene data show CDR1 as WNHNN and CDR2 as SYGVQD (reference sequence). This CDR3 is 15 amino acids long. The CDR3 sequence is CASSEDGTDSYEQYF. The CDR3 DNA is TGCGCCAGCAGTGAGGATGGGACTGACTCCTACGAGCAGTACTTC.

This clone occurred a few times. This CDR3 is also generated by other DNA sequences in the sample. The DNA for the CDR3 is TGTGCCAGCAGAAGACAGGAGAACTATGGCTACACCTTC. As protein: CASRRQENYGYTF. This chain uses TRBV2 with TRBJ1-2, with D maybe TRBD1 (6 bases). CDR1 is SNHLY, CDR2 FYNNEI, per germline. This CDR3 has 13 residues. Between the trimmed V and J ends, which lost 6 bases and 2 bases, there was a span of 10 bases.

The rearrangement links TRBV5-5 to TRBJ1-1; D ambiguous. This CDR3 contains 16 residues. Germline CDR1 SGHKS, CDR2 YYEKEE (reference sequence). Trimming stripped 2 bases from V and 0 bases from J, with 14 bases between. This CDR3 is CASSFQGVGMNTEAFF. The CDR3 region has the DNA TGTGCCAGCAGCTTTCAAGGAGTTGGGATGAACACTGAAGCTTTCTTT.

This clone was seen at least ten times. J is TRBJ2-2 and V is TRBV2; 13 bases line up with TRBD2. Germline CDR1 is SNHLY and CDR2 is FYNNEI. CDR3 length equals 16 residues. Trimming at V came to 8 bases and at J to 5 bases, leaving 8 bases not matched to a gene. The CDR3 nucleotides are TGTGCCAGCGGTAGGACTAGCGGGAGTGGTACCGGGGAGCTGTTTTTT. Residues: CASGRTSGSGTGELFF.

CDR3 bases: TGTGCCACCAAGGGACAGGTAAGCGACGAGCAGTACTTC. Its translation is CATKGQVSDEQYF. V is TRBV10-3 and J is TRBJ2-7, with 8 bases matching TRBD1. Germline CDR1 ENHRY, CDR2 SYGVKD. CDR3 length: 13 residues. V shed 10 bases, J shed 5 bases, and the junction held 10 bases outside the gene matches.

The V call is TRBV2, the J call TRBJ1-4, with 10 bases identical to TRBD1. CDR1 is SNHLY, CDR2 FYNNEI, per germline. The ends lost 4 bases at V and 7 bases at J; junction bases unmatched: 12. The CDR3 has 17 residues. The CDR3 reads CASSVDRGVVYAEKLFF. The CDR3 DNA follows: TGTGCCAGCAGTGTGGACAGGGGGGTAGTTTATGCTGAAAAACTGTTTTTT. The complete variable domain, with remaining parts taken from reference TRBV2 and TRBJ1-4, reads EPEVTQTPSHQVTQMGQEVILRCVPISNHLYFYWYRQILGQKVEFLVSFYNNEISEKSEIFDDQFSVERPDGSNFTLKIRSTKLEDSAMYFCASSVDRGVVYAEKLFFGSGTQLSVL.

Here the CDR3 reads CASSLGWSGAYGYTF. The CDR3 DNA follows: TGTGCCAGCAGCTTAGGATGGTCAGGGGCCTATGGCTACACCTTC. The rearrangement links TRBV11-2 to TRBJ1-2; TRBD1 might be the D (6 bases). CDR3 length: 15 residues. The V and J ends lost 1 base and 4 bases respectively, with 13 bases between them. Germline CDR1 is SGHAT and CDR2 is FQNNGV.

This chain links TRBV7-8 with TRBJ2-2; 7 nucleotides align to TRBD1. Trimming removed 5 bases from V and 7 bases from J; junction bases left unmatched: 7. CDR3 length: 14 amino acids. CDR1 and CDR2 from the germline V gene are SGHVS and FQNEAQ. The CDR3 DNA reads as TGTGCCAGCAGCGCCCGGGACAGAGACGGGGAGCTGTTTTTT. Translating gives CASSARDRDGELFF.